The 20 T cell receptor beta chains reported below all come from one sample, sequenced in a study of T cells in Graves' hyperthyroidism and ophthalmopathy. Authors of the study amplified TCR beta CDR3 regions from RNA transcripts. Initially, a first-round RT-PCR of the TCR CDR3 employed the HTBI primer set. TCRdb passed the multiplex PCR reads through MiXCR, listing each CDR3 protein once. Seen here are about 350,000 distinct CDR3 sequences, about 16% observed once, and the top ten hold under 25%. The source material was blood. These TCRs come from a woman aged 60 to 75 with Graves' ophthalmopathy.

V and J are TRBV20-1 and TRBJ2-2, with a possible D match to TRBD2 (5 bases). V was cut by 0 bases and J by 4 bases, with 12 bases left in between. The CDR3 spans 15 residues. Germline lookup yields CDR1 DFQATT and CDR2 SNEGSKA (reference sequence). CDR3 nucleotide sequence: TGCAGTGCTAGAGATAGGACGGGAACCACCGGGGAGCTGTTTTTT. Translation: CSARDRTGTTGELFF.

In its sample, this clonotype was seen a few times. This chain joins TRBV19 and TRBJ2-3; D is possibly TRBD1 (6 bases). Trimming shortened V by 7 bases and J by 4 bases, and 18 bases separated the two germline ends. Germline V gene sequence: CDR1 LNHDA, CDR2 SQIVND (reference sequence). The CDR3 sequence is 15 residues long. CDR3 amino acids: CASNLWGQGPDTQYF. CDR3 DNA: TGTGCCAGTAACCTTTGGGGGCAGGGCCCAGATACGCAGTATTTT.

The chain joins TRBV20-1 to TRBJ2-1, with D perhaps matching TRBD2 (6 bases). CDR1 and CDR2 (germline): DFQATT, SNEGSKA (reference sequence). There are 14 residues in the CDR3. Trimming removed 5 bases from V and 2 bases from J, with 13 bases in between. The CDR3 loop reads CSAPGEAAYNEQFF. Written as DNA, the CDR3 is TGCAGTGCTCCCGGGGAGGCGGCCTACAATGAGCAGTTCTTC.

This clonotype occurred many times. The chain combines TRBV28 with TRBJ2-3; the D gene is possibly TRBD1 (6 bases). The germline V gene has CDR1 MDHEN and CDR2 SYDVKM. The ends were cut back, 1 base at V and 2 bases at J, with 10 bases in the middle. CDR3 length: 15 amino acids. CDR3 nucleotide sequence: TGTGCCAGCAGTTTATTACAGGGAACCACAGATACGCAGTATTTT. Amino acids: CASSLLQGTTDTQYF.

The chain combines TRBV6-5 with TRBJ2-5; 11 bases are shared with TRBD2. Germline V gene data show CDR1 as MNHEY and CDR2 as SVGAGI. The CDR3 length is 16 residues. V trimming: 2 bases; J trimming: 6 bases; junction bases outside the gene matches: 8. The CDR3 DNA follows: TGTGCCAGCAGTTACAGTAGGACTAGCGGGTCGCAGACCCAGTACTTC. Its translation is CASSYSRTSGSQTQYF.

This clonotype was picked up one time. This could be a read error, since a much larger clone is one nucleotide away. The chain recombines TRBV11-2 with TRBJ2-5, with TRBD2 identical over 14 bases. CDR1 is SGHAT, CDR2 FQNNGV, per germline. The CDR3 runs to 17 residues. The CDR3 DNA sequence: TGTGCCAGCAGCATTGGGACTAGCGGGAGCCCCCAAGAGACCCAGCACTTC. This gives the protein CASSIGTSGSPQETQHF. Combining the CDR3 with reference TRBV11-2 and TRBJ2-5 gives the whole variable domain EAGVAQSPRYKIIEKRQSVAFWCNPISGHATLYWYQQILGQGPKLLIQFQNNGVVDDSQLPKDRFSAERLKGVDSTLKIQPAKLEDSAVYLCASSIGTSGSPQETQHFGPGTRLLVL.

In this sample, this clonotype turned up a few times. The V call is TRBV5-1, the J call TRBJ2-7, with 11 bases matching TRBD2. Germline V gene lookup returns CDR1 SGHRS and CDR2 YFSETQ. CDR3 size: 16 residues. Trimming at V came to 4 bases and at J to 4 bases, leaving 10 bases not matched to a gene. For the CDR3, the DNA is TGCGCCAGCAGCACGGGACTAGCGGCCCTGGGTTACGAGCAGTACTTC. Translation: CASSTGLAALGYEQYF.

There are many counts of this clonotype. The DNA for the CDR3 is TGTGCCAGCAGCTTAGAGGCAGGGGGCTACAATGAGCAGTTCTTC. Amino acid sequence: CASSLEAGGYNEQFF. This chain joins TRBV11-2 and TRBJ2-1; 7 bases map to TRBD1. V was clipped by 0 bases and J by 3 bases; unmatched bases: 2. In germline, CDR1 is SGHAT, CDR2 FQNNGV. The CDR3 sequence is 15 residues long.

This clonotype came up a few times. The chain combines TRBV9 with TRBJ2-5; no firm D call. Germline V gives CDR1 SGDLS, CDR2 YYNGEE. Deletions cut 3 bases from V and 1 base from J, with 7 bases between. This CDR3 comprises 13 residues. DNA for the CDR3: TGTGCCAGCAGCGCGGGCCCCCAAGAGACCCAGTACTTC. The encoded protein is CASSAGPQETQYF.

This clonotype was counted at least ten times. The chain links TRBV12-3 or TRBV12-4 to TRBJ1-1; D is uncertain. V gave up 4 bases and J gave up 8 bases, with 8 bases separating them. This CDR3 has 11 residues. The CDR3 bases are TGTGCCAGCAGTTCCGCGGGAGAAGCTTTCTTT. Translating it yields CASSSAGEAFF.

This clonotype has a count of ten or more. The chain links TRBV20-1 to TRBJ2-7; the match to TRBD1 covers 8 bases. The V gene end was trimmed by 6 bases and the J gene end by 3 bases; junction bases not matched to a gene: 7. CDR1 is DFQATT, CDR2 SNEGSKA, per germline (reference sequence). This CDR3 has 13 residues. CDR3 DNA sequence: TGCAGTGCGGACCAGGGACAGGACTACGAGCAGTACTTC. Amino acids: CSADQGQDYEQYF.

This clonotype appeared many times. V is TRBV20-1 and J is TRBJ2-3, with TRBD2 matching over 11 bases. CDR1 and CDR2 (germline): DFQATT, SNEGSKA (reference sequence). J lost 0 bases, V lost 3 bases, and 8 bases had no gene match. CDR3 length equals 17 residues. The CDR3 loop is CSASRLAGTTSTDTQYF. In nucleotides, the CDR3 is TGCAGTGCTAGTAGACTAGCGGGGACTACTAGCACAGATACGCAGTATTTT.

This chain joins TRBV11-2 and TRBJ1-1; D uncertain. V was trimmed by 1 base and J by 5 bases, leaving 8 bases between them. Germline V CDR1 and CDR2: SGHAT, FQNNGV. The CDR3 contains 13 residues. This CDR3 is CASSLGPLTEAFF. Written as DNA, the CDR3 is TGTGCCAGCAGCTTAGGGCCCCTGACTGAAGCTTTCTTT.

The V and J genes are TRBV6-1 and TRBJ2-2, with TRBD1 matching 10 bases. The CDR3 length is 15 residues. CDR1 is MNHNS, CDR2 SASEGT, per germline. Germline trimming cut 7 bases from V and 3 bases from J; bases unmatched to any gene: 5. The DNA of the CDR3 is TGTGCCAGCAATAAGGGACAGGGGTACACCGGGGAGCTGTTTTTT. Amino acids: CASNKGQGYTGELFF.

This clonotype has a count of ten or more. The chain employs TRBV5-6 and TRBJ1-2; TRBD1 matches 10 bases. V lost 6 bases to trimming and J lost 5 bases; unmatched junction nucleotides: 4. Germline V gene sequence: CDR1 SGHDT, CDR2 YYEEEE. The CDR3 extends over 13 amino acids. Here the CDR3 DNA reads TGTGCCAGCACCCGGGACAGGGGTTATGGCTACACCTTC. It specifies CASTRDRGYGYTF.

This clonotype was observed many times. The rearrangement links TRBV5-4 to TRBJ2-1, with D tentatively TRBD2 (6 bases). Germline lookup yields CDR1 SGHNT and CDR2 YYREEE (reference sequence). The CDR3 length is 16 residues. V lost 2 bases, J lost 0 bases, and 12 bases lay in between. The CDR3 bases are TGTGCCAGCAGCTTCCGGAGGGAGACCTCCTACAATGAGCAGTTCTTC. Encoded protein: CASSFRRETSYNEQFF.

The chain joins TRBV5-6 to TRBJ2-2, with TRBD2 as a possible D gene (5 bases). Deletions cut 1 base from V and 0 bases from J, with 16 bases between. Germline V CDR1 and CDR2: SGHDT, YYEEEE. The CDR3 consists of 18 residues. The CDR3 region has the DNA TGTGCCAGCAGCTTGAGGTGGAGTGGAGCGGCGAACACCGGGGAGCTGTTTTTT. It encodes CASSLRWSGAANTGELFF.

This clonotype was found many times. This chain uses TRBV7-9 with TRBJ2-5; no clear D. The V end lost 2 bases, the J end lost 3 bases, and 10 bases lay between the germline ends. The CDR3 sequence is 14 residues long. Germline V lookup: CDR1 SEHNR, CDR2 FQNEAQ (reference sequence). CDR3: CASSLKVVEETQYF. The CDR3 DNA reads as TGTGCCAGCAGCTTAAAGGTTGTCGAAGAGACCCAGTACTTC.

This chain connects TRBV12-3 or TRBV12-4 to TRBJ2-2; 7 positions agree with TRBD2. The CDR3 has 18 amino acids. The V and J ends lost 7 bases and 1 base, in that order; junction bases with no gene match: 15. The CDR3 bases are TGTGCCAGCACCTATCGGTACAGCGGGGCTCAGAACACCGGGGAGCTGTTTTTT. Translated, it gives CASTYRYSGAQNTGELFF.

The CDR3 nucleotides are TGTGCCAGCAGCTACGGTGGGCACCCCTACGAGCAGTACTTC. Protein sequence: CASSYGGHPYEQYF. The chain carries TRBV6-1 and TRBJ2-7; D is undetermined. The CDR3 covers 14 residues. V lost 6 bases, J lost 2 bases, and 14 bases lay in between. The germline gives CDR1 MNHNS, CDR2 SASEGT.